These 17 T cell receptor beta chains share one sample of origin, sequenced in a study of blood T cell repertoires in COVID-19. Clones were sequenced by immunoSEQ multiplex PCR, and TCRdb holds only the in-frame ones, with some missing. The data contain 170,000 or so clones, over 75% of them seen just once; the ten biggest clones take up about 26%. Sequencing input: peripheral blood. The receptors here all came from a woman between 65 and 79 years old with acute or convalescent COVID-19.

The V call is TRBV5-4, the J call TRBJ2-7, with no clear D. The CDR3 sequence is 15 residues long. The ends were cut back, 0 bases at V and 3 bases at J, with 13 bases in the middle. From germline, CDR1 is SGHNT and CDR2 YYREEE (reference sequence). The CDR3 loop reads CASSLGQEAVYEQYF. CDR3 nucleotide sequence: TGTGCCAGCAGCTTGGGTCAGGAAGCCGTCTACGAGCAGTACTTC.

The V gene is TRBV5-1, the J gene TRBJ2-7, with D possibly TRBD2 on 5 matching bases. Trimming removed 4 bases from V and 5 bases from J, with 16 bases in between. The CDR3 is 14 residues long. The germline gives CDR1 SGHRS, CDR2 YFSETQ. The CDR3: CASSPEVMGHEQYF. For the CDR3, the DNA is TGCGCCAGCAGCCCGGAGGTGATGGGCCACGAGCAGTACTTC.

The sample holds a few counts of this clone. The chain couples TRBV28 to TRBJ2-2, with D perhaps TRBD2 (6 bases). The CDR3 is 16 amino acids. Germline CDR1 and CDR2: MDHEN and SYDVKM. V lost 3 bases and J lost 7, with 18 bases in between. Here the CDR3 DNA reads TGTGCCAGCAGTTTTCCCGGGAGTACCTCTAGCGGGGAGCTGTTTTTT. Its protein product is CASSFPGSTSSGELFF. The whole variable domain, filled in from reference TRBV28 and TRBJ2-2, reads DVKVTQSSRYLVKRTGEKVFLECVQDMDHENMFWYRQDPGLGLRLIYFSYDVKMKEKGDIPEGYSVSREKKERFSLILESASTNQTSMYLCASSFPGSTSSGELFFGEGSRLTVL.

This clone has ten or more counts. The genes are TRBV27 and TRBJ2-7; 7 bases match TRBD2. The CDR3 has 13 residues. V lost 3 bases, J lost 6 bases, and 5 bases stayed unmatched. Per the germline V gene, CDR1 is MNHEY and CDR2 is SMNVEV (reference sequence). The CDR3 reads CASSFSGGTEQYF. The CDR3 DNA reads TGTGCCAGCAGTTTTTCCGGGGGGACCGAGCAGTACTTC.

The J gene is TRBJ2-1, the V gene TRBV5-1; a weak D match, TRBD2 (6 bases). The germline CDR1 and CDR2 sequences are SGHRS and YFSETQ. Trimming took 3 bases from V and 8 from J, leaving 18 bases between them. This CDR3 has 15 residues. The CDR3 spells CASSSGDWERDEQFF. Here the CDR3 DNA reads TGCGCCAGCAGCTCGGGGGACTGGGAGAGAGATGAGCAGTTCTTC.

This chain joins TRBV19 and TRBJ2-5, with TRBD1 matching 7 bases. J was trimmed by 4 bases and V by 6 bases; bases with no gene match: 8. Looked up from germline, CDR1 is LNHDA and CDR2 is SQIVND (reference sequence). CDR3 length equals 14 residues. In DNA, the CDR3 is TGTGCCAGTAGGCCGACAGGGTTGGTAGAGACCCAGTACTTC. Translating gives CASRPTGLVETQYF.

This chain uses TRBV2 with TRBJ2-3; weak D call: TRBD2 (5 bases). Trimming left V 8 bases short and J 4 bases short, with 13 bases between. This CDR3 contains 13 residues. CDR1 and CDR2 from the germline V gene are SNHLY and FYNNEI. The CDR3 coding sequence is TGTGCCAGCTCGGCCAATAGCGCAGATACGCAGTATTTT. Translating gives CASSANSADTQYF.

V and J are TRBV3-1 (or the pseudogene TRBV3-2) and TRBJ1-2; the match to TRBD1 covers 7 bases. Germline V lookup: CDR1 LGHDT, CDR2 YNNKEL (reference sequence). Trimming at V came to 3 bases and at J to 8 bases, leaving 9 bases not matched to a gene. This CDR3 is 14 amino acids long. The CDR3 DNA follows: TGTGCCAGCAGCCAGACGACAGGGACACGCGGCTACACCTTC. Residues: CASSQTTGTRGYTF.

The chain is built from TRBV27 and TRBJ2-1, with TRBD2 identical over 12 bases. From germline, CDR1 is MNHEY and CDR2 SMNVEV (reference sequence). This CDR3 spans 13 amino acids. V lost 6 bases to trimming and J lost 8 bases; unmatched junction nucleotides: 2. CDR3 nucleotide sequence: TGTGCCAGCAGGACTAGCGGGAGTGATGAGCAGTTCTTC. This encodes CASRTSGSDEQFF.

The chain is built from TRBV30 and TRBJ1-2; the D is unclear. CDR3 length equals 11 residues. V lost 3 bases, J lost 2 bases, and 4 bases lay in between. Per the germline V gene, CDR1 is GTSNPN and CDR2 is SVGIG (reference sequence). The CDR3 DNA is TGTGCCTGGAGGGAGAACTATGGCTACACCTTC. Its protein is CAWRENYGYTF.

This clone was counted a few times. This chain connects TRBV14 to TRBJ2-5, with D uncertain. Trimming shortened V by 3 bases and J by 7 bases, and 15 bases separated the two germline ends. CDR1 SGHDN and CDR2 FVKESK come from the germline V gene. This CDR3 region has 14 residues. In DNA form, the CDR3 reads TGTGCCAGCAGCCAGACGCTGGGTGGAGTGACCCAGTACTTC. The encoded protein is CASSQTLGGVTQYF.

The chain employs TRBV6-5 and TRBJ2-1; perhaps TRBD2 as D (6 bases). The V end lost 6 bases, the J end lost 3 bases, and 9 bases lay between the germline ends. The CDR3 runs to 13 residues. Germline CDR1 is MNHEY and CDR2 is SVGAGI. CDR3 amino acids: CASRGTGYNEQFF. The DNA of the CDR3 is TGTGCCAGCAGGGGGACTGGCTACAATGAGCAGTTCTTC.

The chain links TRBV19 to TRBJ2-2; D perhaps matches TRBD2 (5 bases). CDR1 is LNHDA and CDR2 is SQIVND in the germline V gene (reference sequence). The CDR3 extends over 15 amino acids. V lost 3 bases to trimming and J lost 5 bases, with 13 bases between them. The CDR3: CASSIAKGSTGELFF. CDR3 nucleotides: TGTGCCAGTAGTATCGCTAAAGGGAGTACCGGGGAGCTGTTTTTT.

The chain uses TRBV2 and TRBJ1-4, with 8 bases aligning to TRBD1. Germline CDR1 reads SNHLY; CDR2 reads FYNNEI. This CDR3 contains 15 residues. Trimming removed 6 bases from V and 7 bases from J; junction bases left unmatched: 10. The CDR3, as DNA: TGTGCCAGCAGAAACCAGGGGGCGGGTGGTGAAAAACTGTTTTTT. Amino acid sequence: CASRNQGAGGEKLFF.

In this sample, this clone turned up a few times. This rearrangement joins TRBV15 to TRBJ1-5; 7 nucleotides agree with TRBD1. Germline values: CDR1 LNHNV, CDR2 YYDKDF (reference sequence). V shed 4 bases, J shed 2 bases, and the junction held 11 bases outside the gene matches. CDR3 size: 17 residues. The CDR3 bases are TGTGCCACCAGCACTACGACAGGGAGTAGGGGCAATCAGCCCCAGCATTTT. The encoded protein is CATSTTTGSRGNQPQHF.

This chain links TRBV30 with TRBJ2-2, with 7 bases aligning to TRBD2. The V gene's germline CDR1 is GTSNPN and CDR2 SVGIG (reference sequence). The CDR3 has 13 amino acids. Written as DNA, the CDR3 is TGTGGGGGAGGGATTGGTAACACCGGGGAGCTGTTTTTT. Translating gives CGGGIGNTGELFF. Complete variable domain (other parts from reference TRBV30 and TRBJ2-2): SQTIHQWPATLVQPVGSPLSLECTVEGTSNPNLYWYRQAAGRGLQLLFYSVGIGQISSEVPQNLSASRPQDRQFILSSKKLLLSDSGFYLCGGGIGNTGELFFGEGSRLTVL.

This chain joins TRBV18 and TRBJ2-1; 8 bases are a match to TRBD1. The ends lost 5 bases at V and 6 bases at J; junction bases unmatched: 6. Germline V gene data show CDR1 as KGHSH and CDR2 as LQKENI. There are 14 residues in the CDR3. The DNA of the CDR3 is TGTGCCAGCTCATCGACAGGGGCCCGCAATGAGCAGTTCTTC. The encoded protein is CASSSTGARNEQFF.